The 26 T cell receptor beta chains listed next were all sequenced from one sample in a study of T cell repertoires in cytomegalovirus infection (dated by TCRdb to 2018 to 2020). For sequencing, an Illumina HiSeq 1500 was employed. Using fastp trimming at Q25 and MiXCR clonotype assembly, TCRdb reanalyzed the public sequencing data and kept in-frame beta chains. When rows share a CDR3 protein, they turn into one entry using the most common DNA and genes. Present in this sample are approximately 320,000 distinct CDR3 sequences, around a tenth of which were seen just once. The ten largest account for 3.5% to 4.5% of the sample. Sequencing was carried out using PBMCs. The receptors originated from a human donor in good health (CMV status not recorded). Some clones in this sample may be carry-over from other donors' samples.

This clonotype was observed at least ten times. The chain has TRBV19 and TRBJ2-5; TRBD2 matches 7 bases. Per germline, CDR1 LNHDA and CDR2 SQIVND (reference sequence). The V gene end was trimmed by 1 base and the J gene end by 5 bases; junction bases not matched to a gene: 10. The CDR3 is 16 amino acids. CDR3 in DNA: TGTGCCAGTAGTATAGGTTTCGCGGGAGCGGTGGAGACCCAGTACTTC. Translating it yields CASSIGFAGAVETQYF.

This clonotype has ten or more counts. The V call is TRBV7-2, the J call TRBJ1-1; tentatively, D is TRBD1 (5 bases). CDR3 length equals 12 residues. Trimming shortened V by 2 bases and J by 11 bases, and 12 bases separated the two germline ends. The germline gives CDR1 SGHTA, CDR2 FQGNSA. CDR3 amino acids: CASSLRTGVAFF. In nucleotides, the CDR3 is TGTGCCAGCAGCTTACGAACAGGTGTGGCTTTCTTT.

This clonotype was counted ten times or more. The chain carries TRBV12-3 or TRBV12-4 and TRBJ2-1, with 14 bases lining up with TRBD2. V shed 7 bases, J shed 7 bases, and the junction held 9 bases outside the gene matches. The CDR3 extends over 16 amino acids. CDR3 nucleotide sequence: TGTGCCAGCACTGGGACTAGCGGGAGAGGGCGGAATGAGCAGTTCTTC. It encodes CASTGTSGRGRNEQFF.

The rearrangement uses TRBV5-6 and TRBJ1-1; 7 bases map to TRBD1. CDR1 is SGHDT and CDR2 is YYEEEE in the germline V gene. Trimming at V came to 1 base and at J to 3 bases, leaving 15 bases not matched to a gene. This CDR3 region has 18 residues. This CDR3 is CASSLFKGAISMYTEAFF. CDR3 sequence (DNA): TGTGCCAGCAGCTTGTTCAAGGGGGCTATCTCTATGTACACTGAAGCTTTCTTT.

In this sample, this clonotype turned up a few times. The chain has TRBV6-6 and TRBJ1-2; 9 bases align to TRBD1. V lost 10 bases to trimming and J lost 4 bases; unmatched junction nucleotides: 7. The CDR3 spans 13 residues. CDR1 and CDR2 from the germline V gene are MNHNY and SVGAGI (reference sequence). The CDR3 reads CATRGDRVYGYTF. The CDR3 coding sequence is TGTGCCACGAGAGGGGACAGGGTCTATGGCTACACCTTC.

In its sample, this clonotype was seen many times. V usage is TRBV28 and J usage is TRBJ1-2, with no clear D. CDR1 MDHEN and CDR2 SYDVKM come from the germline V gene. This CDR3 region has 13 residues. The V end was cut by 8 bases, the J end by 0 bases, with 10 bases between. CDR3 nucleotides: TGTGCCAGCCGGGATCAGGCTAACTATGGCTACACCTTC. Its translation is CASRDQANYGYTF.

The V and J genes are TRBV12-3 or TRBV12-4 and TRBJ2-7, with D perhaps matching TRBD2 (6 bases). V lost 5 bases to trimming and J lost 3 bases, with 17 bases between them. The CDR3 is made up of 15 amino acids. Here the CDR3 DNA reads TGTGCCAGCAGTCCAAGGCGGGCGCGGGGCTACGAGCAGTACTTC. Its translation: CASSPRRARGYEQYF.

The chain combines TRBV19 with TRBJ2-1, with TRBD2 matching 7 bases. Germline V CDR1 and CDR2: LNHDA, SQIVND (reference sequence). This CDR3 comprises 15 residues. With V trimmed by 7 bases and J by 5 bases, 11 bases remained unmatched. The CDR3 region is CASTFIGRIHNEQFF. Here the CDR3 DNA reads TGTGCCAGTACCTTCATCGGGAGGATCCACAATGAGCAGTTCTTC.

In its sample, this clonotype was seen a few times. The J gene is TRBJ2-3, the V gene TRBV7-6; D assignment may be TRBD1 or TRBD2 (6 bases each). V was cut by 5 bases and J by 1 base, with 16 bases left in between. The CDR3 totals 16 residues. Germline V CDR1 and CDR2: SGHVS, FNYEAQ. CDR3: CASSPRGGSRTDTQYF. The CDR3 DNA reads TGTGCCAGCAGCCCCAGGGGAGGCTCCCGCACAGATACGCAGTATTTT. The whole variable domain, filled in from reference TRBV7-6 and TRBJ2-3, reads GAGVSQSPRYKVTKRGQDVALRCDPISGHVSLYWYRQALGQGPEFLTYFNYEAQQDKSGLPNDRFSAERPEGSISTLTIQRTEQRDSAMYRCASSPRGGSRTDTQYFGPGTRLTVL.

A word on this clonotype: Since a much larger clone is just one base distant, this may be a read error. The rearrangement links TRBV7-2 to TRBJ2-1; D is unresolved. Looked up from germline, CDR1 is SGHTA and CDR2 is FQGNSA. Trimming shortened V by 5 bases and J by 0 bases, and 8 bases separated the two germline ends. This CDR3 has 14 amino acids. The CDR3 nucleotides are TGTGCCAGCAGCGTCGCGATCTCCTACAATGAGCAGTTCTTC. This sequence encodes CASSVAISYNEQFF.

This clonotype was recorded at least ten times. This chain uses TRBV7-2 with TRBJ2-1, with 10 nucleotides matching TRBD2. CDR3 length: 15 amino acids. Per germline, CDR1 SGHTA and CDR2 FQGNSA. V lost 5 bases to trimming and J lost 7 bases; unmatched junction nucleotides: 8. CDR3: CASSPSGGARNEQFF. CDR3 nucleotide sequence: TGTGCCAGCAGCCCGAGCGGGGGGGCTCGGAATGAGCAGTTCTTC.

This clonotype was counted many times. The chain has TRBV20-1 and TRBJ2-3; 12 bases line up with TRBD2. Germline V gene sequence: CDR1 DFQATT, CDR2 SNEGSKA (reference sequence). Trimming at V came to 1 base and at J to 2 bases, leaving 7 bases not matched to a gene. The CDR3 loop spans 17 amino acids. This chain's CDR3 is CSARVLAGGLNTDTQYF. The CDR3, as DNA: TGCAGTGCTAGAGTTCTAGCGGGGGGGCTGAACACAGATACGCAGTATTTT.

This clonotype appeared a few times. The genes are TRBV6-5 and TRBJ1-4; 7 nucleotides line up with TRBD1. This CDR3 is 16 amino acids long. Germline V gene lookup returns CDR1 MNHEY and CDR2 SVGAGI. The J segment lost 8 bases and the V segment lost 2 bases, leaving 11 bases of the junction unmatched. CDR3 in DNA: TGTGCCAGCAGTTACGGGATTAACAGGGGACCGGAAAAACTGTTTTTT. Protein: CASSYGINRGPEKLFF.

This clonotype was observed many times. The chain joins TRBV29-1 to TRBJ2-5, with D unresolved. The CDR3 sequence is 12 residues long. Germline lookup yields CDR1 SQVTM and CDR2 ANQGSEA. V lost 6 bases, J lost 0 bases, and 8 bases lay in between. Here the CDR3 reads CSVKVYQETQYF. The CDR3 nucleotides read TGCAGCGTGAAGGTATACCAAGAGACCCAGTACTTC.

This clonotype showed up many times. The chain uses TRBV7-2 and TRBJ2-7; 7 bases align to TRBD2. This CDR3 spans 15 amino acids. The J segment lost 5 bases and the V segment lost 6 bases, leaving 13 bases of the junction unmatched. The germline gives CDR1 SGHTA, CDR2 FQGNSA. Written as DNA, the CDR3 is TGTGCCAGCAGTCCCGAGCGGGGTGAAAAGGACGAGCAGTACTTC. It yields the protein CASSPERGEKDEQYF.

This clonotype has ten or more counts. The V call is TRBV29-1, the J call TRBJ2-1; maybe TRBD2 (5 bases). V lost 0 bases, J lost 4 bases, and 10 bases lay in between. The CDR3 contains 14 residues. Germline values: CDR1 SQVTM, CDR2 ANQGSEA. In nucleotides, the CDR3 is TGCAGCGTTGAAGATCCCGGGATATACAATGAGCAGTTCTTC. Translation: CSVEDPGIYNEQFF.

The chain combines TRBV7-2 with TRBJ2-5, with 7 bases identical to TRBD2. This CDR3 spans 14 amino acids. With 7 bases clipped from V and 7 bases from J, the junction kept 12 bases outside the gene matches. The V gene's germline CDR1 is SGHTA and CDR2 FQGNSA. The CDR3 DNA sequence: TGTGCCAGCACCCCAGCGGGCCCGGGGGGGACCCAGTACTTC. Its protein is CASTPAGPGGTQYF.

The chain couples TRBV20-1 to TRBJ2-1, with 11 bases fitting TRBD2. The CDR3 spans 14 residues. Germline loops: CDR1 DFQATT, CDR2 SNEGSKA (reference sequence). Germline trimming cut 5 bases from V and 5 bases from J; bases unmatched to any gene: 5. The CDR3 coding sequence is TGCAGTGCTTTTAGCGGGGGGGCCAACAATGAGCAGTTCTTC. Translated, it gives CSAFSGGANNEQFF.

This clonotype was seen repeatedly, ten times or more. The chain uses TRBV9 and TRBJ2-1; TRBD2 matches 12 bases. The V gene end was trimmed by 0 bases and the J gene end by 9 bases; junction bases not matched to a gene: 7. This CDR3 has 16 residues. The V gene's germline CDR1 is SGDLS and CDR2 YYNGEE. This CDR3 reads CASSVDAASGGAEQFF. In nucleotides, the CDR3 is TGTGCCAGCAGCGTAGATGCGGCTAGCGGGGGGGCTGAGCAGTTCTTC.

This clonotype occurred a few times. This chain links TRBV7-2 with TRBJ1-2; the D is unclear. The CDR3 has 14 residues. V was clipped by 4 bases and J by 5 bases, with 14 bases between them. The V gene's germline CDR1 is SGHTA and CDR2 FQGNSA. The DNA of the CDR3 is TGTGCCAGCAGCTCTTACACCCGGGAATATGGCTACACCTTC. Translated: CASSSYTREYGYTF.

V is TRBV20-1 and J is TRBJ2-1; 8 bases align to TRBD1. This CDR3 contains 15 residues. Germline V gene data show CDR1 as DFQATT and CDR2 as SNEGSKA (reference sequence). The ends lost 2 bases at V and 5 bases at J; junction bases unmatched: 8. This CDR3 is CSARYRDRIDNEQFF. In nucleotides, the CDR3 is TGCAGTGCTAGATACCGGGACAGGATAGACAATGAGCAGTTCTTC.

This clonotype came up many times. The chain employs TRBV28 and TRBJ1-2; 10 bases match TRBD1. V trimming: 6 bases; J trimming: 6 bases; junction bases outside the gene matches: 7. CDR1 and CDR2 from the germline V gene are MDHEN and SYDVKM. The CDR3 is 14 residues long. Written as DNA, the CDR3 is TGTGCCAGCAGCCGGACAGGGGGGAAGGATGGCTACACCTTC. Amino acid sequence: CASSRTGGKDGYTF.

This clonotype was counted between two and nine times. The CDR3 loop is CASSEQGNSYEQYF. CDR3 coding DNA: TGTGCCAGCAGTGAACAGGGGAACTCCTACGAGCAGTACTTC. The V call is TRBV2, the J call TRBJ2-7; D may be TRBD1 (6 bases). The CDR3 length is 14 residues. V was cut by 2 bases and J by 0 bases, with 8 bases left in between. In germline, CDR1 is SNHLY, CDR2 FYNNEI.

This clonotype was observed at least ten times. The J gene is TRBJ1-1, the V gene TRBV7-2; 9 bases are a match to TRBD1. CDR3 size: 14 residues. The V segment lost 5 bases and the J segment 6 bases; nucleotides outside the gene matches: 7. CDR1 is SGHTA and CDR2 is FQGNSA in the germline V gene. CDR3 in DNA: TGTGCCAGCAGCCTCTGGACAGGGGTGGCTGAAGCTTTCTTT. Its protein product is CASSLWTGVAEAFF. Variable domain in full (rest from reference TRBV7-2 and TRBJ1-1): GAGVSQSPSNKVTEKGKDVELRCDPISGHTALYWYRQSLGQGLEFLIYFQGNSAPDKSGLPSDRFSAERTGGSVSTLTIQRTQQEDSAVYLCASSLWTGVAEAFFGQGTRLTVV.

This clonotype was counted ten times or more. The CDR3 sequence is CASSARRSPYNEQFF. The CDR3 region has the DNA TGTGCCAGCAGCGCACGGCGGAGTCCCTACAATGAGCAGTTCTTC. V usage is TRBV7-6 and J usage is TRBJ2-1; D remains unclear. CDR1 SGHVS and CDR2 FNYEAQ come from the germline V gene. The V and J ends lost 5 bases and 2 bases respectively, with 13 bases between them. The CDR3 contains 15 residues.

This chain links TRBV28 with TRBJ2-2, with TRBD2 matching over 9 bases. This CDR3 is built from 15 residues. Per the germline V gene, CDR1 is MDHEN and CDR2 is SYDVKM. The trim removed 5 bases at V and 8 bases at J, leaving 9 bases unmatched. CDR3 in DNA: TGTGCCAGCAGTCGGACTAGCGCCGTGAAAGGGGAGCTGTTTTTT. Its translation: CASSRTSAVKGELFF.